This T cell receptor (beta chain) stems from a study of spatial heterogeneity in lung cancer. Study information: Recurrence of disease was the collection point for some blood samples; median time to first recurrence was around 400 days. Sequence detection consistently recorded a greater number of beta-chain than alpha-chain sequences. The average appearance count of each unique TCR and UMI combination in raw reads was more than 9.5.

TCRdb independently ran MiXCR on the 5' RACE reads; one entry per CDR3 protein. Of 9,500 to 10,000 distinct CDR3 sequences in the sample, approximately 3.6% are singletons; the top ten hold approximately 18%. Findings of the study overall: Ubiquitous expanded tumor TCRs were seen in blood more at resection than at follow-up.

Time point of the sample: blood taken at disease recurrence. Unsorted whole RNA from tumor, nontumor lung or frozen PBMC underwent sequencing. There are many counts of this clonotype. Its specificity is not known. Found in a library prepared for alpha chains, this beta chain is an off-target read, and its abundance has little meaning. The specimen comprised PBMCs, sampled at recurrence. This TCR was recovered from a female donor with early-stage non-small cell lung cancer.

CDR3 in amino acids: CASSLTGTAAFF. The CDR3 DNA reads as TGTGCCAGCAGCTTGACTGGCACGGCAGCTTTCTTT. This chain links TRBV5-6 with TRBJ1-1; D ambiguous. CDR1 is SGHDT and CDR2 is YYEEEE in the germline V gene. The CDR3 spans 12 residues. V lost 1 base to trimming and J lost 10 bases, with 11 bases between them. Full variable domain (missing parts from reference TRBV5-6 and TRBJ1-1): DAGVTQSPTHLIKTRGQQVTLRCSPKSGHDTVSWYQQALGQGPQFIFQYYEEEERQRGNFPDRFSGHQFPNYSSELNVNALLLGDSALYLCASSLTGTAAFFGQGTRLTVV.